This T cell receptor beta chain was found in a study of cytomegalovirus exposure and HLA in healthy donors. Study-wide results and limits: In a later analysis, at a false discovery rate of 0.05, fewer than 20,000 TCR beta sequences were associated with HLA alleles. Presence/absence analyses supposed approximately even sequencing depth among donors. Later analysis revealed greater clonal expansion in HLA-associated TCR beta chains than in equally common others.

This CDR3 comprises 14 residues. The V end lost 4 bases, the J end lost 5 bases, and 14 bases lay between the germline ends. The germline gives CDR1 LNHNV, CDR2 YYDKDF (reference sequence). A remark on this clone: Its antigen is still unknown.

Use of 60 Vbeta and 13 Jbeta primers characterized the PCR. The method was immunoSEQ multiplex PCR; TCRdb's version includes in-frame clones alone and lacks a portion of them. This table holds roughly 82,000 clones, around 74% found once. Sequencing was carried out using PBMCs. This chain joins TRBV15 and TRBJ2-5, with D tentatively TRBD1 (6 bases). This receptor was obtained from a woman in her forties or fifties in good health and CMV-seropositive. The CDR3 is CATSTRQVGETQYF. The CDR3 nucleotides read TGTGCCACCAGCACCCGACAGGTGGGGGAGACCCAGTACTTC.